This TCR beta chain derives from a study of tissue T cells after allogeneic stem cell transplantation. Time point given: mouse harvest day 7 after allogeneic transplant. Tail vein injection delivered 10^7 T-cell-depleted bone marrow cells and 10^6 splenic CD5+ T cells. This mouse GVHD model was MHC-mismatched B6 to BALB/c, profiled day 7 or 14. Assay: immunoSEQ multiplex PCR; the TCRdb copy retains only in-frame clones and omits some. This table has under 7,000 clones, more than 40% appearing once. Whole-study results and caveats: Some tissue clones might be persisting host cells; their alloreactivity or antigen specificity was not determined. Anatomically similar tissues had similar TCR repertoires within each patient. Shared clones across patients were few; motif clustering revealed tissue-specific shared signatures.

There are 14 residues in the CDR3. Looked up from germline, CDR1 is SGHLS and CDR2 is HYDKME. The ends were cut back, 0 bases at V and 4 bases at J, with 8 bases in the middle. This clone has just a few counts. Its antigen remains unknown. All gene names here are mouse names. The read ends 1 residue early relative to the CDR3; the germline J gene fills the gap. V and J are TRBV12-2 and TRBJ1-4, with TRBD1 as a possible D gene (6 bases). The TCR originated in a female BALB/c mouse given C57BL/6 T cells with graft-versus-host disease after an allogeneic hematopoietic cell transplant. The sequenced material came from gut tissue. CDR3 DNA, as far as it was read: TGTGCCAGCTCTCTCGGGGACAACAACGAAAGATTATTT. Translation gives CASSLGDNNERLF. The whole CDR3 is CASSLGDNNERLFF. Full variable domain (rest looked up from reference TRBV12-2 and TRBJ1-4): NSGVVQSPRYIIKGKGERSILKCIPISGHLSVAWYQQTQGQELKFFIQHYDKMERDKGNLPSRFSVQQFDDYHSEMNMSALELEDSAVYFCASSLGDNNERLFFGHGTKLSVL.